The clone carrying this T cell receptor (beta chain) came up once. The antigen is not known. The sample comes from a study of lymphopenia after photon versus proton radiotherapy. Findings and limits, study-wide: Photon-treated patients lost naive T cells and TCR diversity; proton-treated stayed stable. After lymphocyte nadir, photon-treated repertoires showed oligoclonal expansion, especially CD8+ Temra.

The CDR3 length is 15 residues. V gave up 6 bases and J gave up 7 bases, with 21 bases separating them. The protocol was immunoSEQ multiplex PCR, while the TCRdb copy is restricted to in-frame clones and leaves out a portion. The sample includes tens of thousands of clones, roughly 89% of them seen just once. The material was peripheral blood, obtained from a patient treated with proton-based radiotherapy. This sequence joins TRBV23-1 and TRBJ1-1, with D tentatively TRBD1 (6 bases). TRBV23-1 is labeled an ORF, and its function is uncertain. This TCR came from an elderly man with esophageal cancer. The chain's CDR3 is CASRPLDRRLFEAFF. CDR3 DNA: TGCGCCAGCAGACCTTTAGACAGGCGCCTCTTTGAAGCTTTCTTT.